Following are 18 T cell receptor beta chains from one sample sequenced in a study of T cells in Graves' hyperthyroidism and ophthalmopathy. The investigators amplified TCR beta CDR3 regions from RNA transcripts. Using the HTBI primer set, a first-round RT-PCR was run on the TCR CDR3. TCRdb called the multiplex PCR reads again in MiXCR, with one record for every CDR3 protein. The table has 490,000 or so distinct CDR3 sequences, roughly 15% seen once. The sample consisted of blood. The receptor set was obtained from a woman under 40 with Graves' ophthalmopathy.

This clonotype has just a few counts. The chain is built from TRBV7-9 and TRBJ2-2; no firm D call. Per germline, CDR1 SEHNR and CDR2 FQNEAQ (reference sequence). This CDR3 contains 13 residues. V lost 4 bases and J lost 6, with 9 bases in between. The CDR3: CASSSSPAGELFF. The CDR3 DNA follows: TGTGCCAGCAGCTCCTCCCCCGCCGGGGAGCTGTTTTTT. Filled out from reference TRBV7-9 and TRBJ2-2, the complete variable domain reads DTGVSQNPRHKITKRGQNVTFRCDPISEHNRLYWYRQTLGQGPEFLTYFQNEAQLEKSRLLSDRFSAERPKGSFSTLEIQRTEQGDSAMYLCASSSSPAGELFFGEGSRLTVL.

This clonotype was detected a few times. The chain employs TRBV6-5 and TRBJ2-2, with 16 bases lining up with TRBD2. The germline V gene encodes CDR1 MNHEY and CDR2 SVGAGI. The CDR3 contains 19 residues. V was clipped by 0 bases and J by 6 bases; unmatched bases: 7. The CDR3 coding sequence is TGTGCCAGCAGTTACTCTCTGGGACTAGCGGGAGGGCCGGCCGGGGAGCTGTTTTTT. This encodes CASSYSLGLAGGPAGELFF.

This clonotype was observed at least ten times. Here the CDR3 reads CASSLTRERGDTQYF. CDR3 coding DNA: TGTGCCAGCAGCCTCACCCGGGAAAGGGGGGATACGCAGTATTTT. The chain is built from TRBV7-3 and TRBJ2-3; D may be TRBD1 (6 bases). CDR1 and CDR2 (germline): SGHTA, FQGTGA. The V gene lost 5 bases and the J gene lost 6 bases, with 18 bases spanning the gap. This CDR3 has 15 amino acids.

This sequence joins TRBV14 and TRBJ2-5; a weak D match, TRBD1 (5 bases). Between the trimmed V and J ends, which lost 4 bases and 5 bases, there was a span of 11 bases. This CDR3 is built from 13 residues. Germline V gene lookup returns CDR1 SGHDN and CDR2 FVKESK. CDR3 region: CASSPRVSETQYF. The CDR3, as DNA: TGTGCCAGCAGCCCCAGGGTGAGCGAGACCCAGTACTTC.

This clonotype was detected ten times or more. The gene calls are TRBV7-2 and TRBJ2-3, with D maybe TRBD1 (5 bases). Germline-derived CDR1 and CDR2 are SGHTA and FQGNSA. Trimming stripped 3 bases from V and 4 bases from J, with 20 bases between. The CDR3 spans 17 residues. The CDR3 spells CASSFGVGQGLADTQYF. The CDR3 nucleotides read TGTGCCAGCAGCTTTGGGGTAGGACAAGGTTTGGCAGATACGCAGTATTTT.

In regard to this clonotype: One base away lies a much larger clone, so this may be a sequencing read error. The genes are TRBV7-2 and TRBJ2-1, with D unresolved. This CDR3 has 13 amino acids. Looked up from germline, CDR1 is SGHTA and CDR2 is FQGNSA. The CDR3 loop reads CASSLQAYNGQFF. Here the CDR3 DNA reads TGTGCCAGCAGCTTACAGGCCTACAATGGGCAGTTCTTC. Full variable domain (remainder filled in from reference TRBV7-2 and TRBJ2-1): GAGVSQSPSNKVTEKGKDVELRCDPISGHTALYWYRQSLGQGLEFLIYFQGNSAPDKSGLPSDRFSAERTGGSVSTLTIQRTQQEDSAVYLCASSLQAYNGQFFGPGTRLTVL.

This clonotype has only a few counts. The chain combines TRBV10-3 with TRBJ2-7; a weak D match, TRBD1 (6 bases). V was clipped by 8 bases and J by 3 bases, with 20 bases between them. This CDR3 has 15 amino acids. Looked up from germline, CDR1 is ENHRY and CDR2 is SYGVKD. The CDR3 region is CAIRSGHTAHYEQYF. CDR3 DNA sequence: TGTGCCATCCGTTCGGGACATACGGCGCACTACGAGCAGTACTTC.

The CDR3 bases are TGTGCCAGCAGTTTTTTGCGTCAGCCCCAGCATTTT. Protein: CASSFLRQPQHF. The gene calls are TRBV28 and TRBJ1-5, with D hard to call. Germline V gene sequence: CDR1 MDHEN, CDR2 SYDVKM. This CDR3 is 12 amino acids long. Trimming removed 3 bases at V and 6 bases at J, with 6 bases between. Full variable domain (remainder filled in from reference TRBV28 and TRBJ1-5): DVKVTQSSRYLVKRTGEKVFLECVQDMDHENMFWYRQDPGLGLRLIYFSYDVKMKEKGDIPEGYSVSREKKERFSLILESASTNQTSMYLCASSFLRQPQHFGDGTRLSIL.

This clonotype was recorded at least ten times. The chain employs TRBV5-1 and TRBJ1-2; no reliable D call. The CDR3 is 15 residues long. The V gene's germline CDR1 is SGHRS and CDR2 YFSETQ. V lost 0 bases and J 0 bases, leaving 9 bases between the germline ends. The CDR3 DNA reads TGCGCCAGCAGCTTGGTCGGGGAGGCTAACTATGGCTACACCTTC. Protein product: CASSLVGEANYGYTF.

V is TRBV27 and J is TRBJ1-6, with D unresolved. Trimming removed 3 bases from V and 2 bases from J, with 11 bases in between. CDR1 and CDR2 (germline): MNHEY, SMNVEV (reference sequence). The CDR3 contains 16 residues. CDR3 bases: TGTGCCAGCAGTTTTAATCTTCGAGCCTATAATTCACCCCTCCACTTT. Translating it yields CASSFNLRAYNSPLHF.

The V and J genes are TRBV10-3 and TRBJ2-3; no definite D call. The CDR3 is made up of 14 amino acids. Trimming took 0 bases from V and 1 from J, leaving 5 bases between them. Looked up from germline, CDR1 is ENHRY and CDR2 is SYGVKD. CDR3 sequence reads: CAISESTGTDTQYF. Written as DNA, the CDR3 is TGTGCCATCAGTGAGTCGACCGGCACAGATACGCAGTATTTT.

DNA of the CDR3: TGTGCCAGCAGCTTAGGAAGGACAGGGGACGAGCAGTACTTC. The encoded protein is CASSLGRTGDEQYF. The chain links TRBV7-2 to TRBJ2-7; 9 nucleotides agree with TRBD1. Germline CDR1 reads SGHTA; CDR2 reads FQGNSA. The CDR3 has 14 amino acids. Germline trimming cut 1 base from V and 5 bases from J; bases unmatched to any gene: 3.

This rearrangement joins TRBV15 to TRBJ1-2, with TRBD1 identical over 9 bases. Germline loops: CDR1 LNHNV, CDR2 YYDKDF (reference sequence). The V segment lost 3 bases and the J segment 2 bases; nucleotides outside the gene matches: 4. This CDR3 is 15 amino acids long. The CDR3 is CATSRDRGSNYGYTF. CDR3 bases: TGTGCCACCAGCAGGGACAGGGGATCAAACTATGGCTACACCTTC.

The rearrangement links TRBV15 to TRBJ1-2; no firm D call. Germline V gene data show CDR1 as LNHNV and CDR2 as YYDKDF (reference sequence). V was shortened by 1 base and J by 5 bases, with 11 bases between the two germline ends. This CDR3 is built from 14 residues. The CDR3 DNA is TGTGCCACCAGCAGAGTAAGAGCCACTTATGGCTACACCTTC. Amino acids: CATSRVRATYGYTF.

This clonotype was found a few times. The chain joins TRBV11-2 to TRBJ1-2; 9 bases align to TRBD1. Germline V CDR1 and CDR2: SGHAT, FQNNGV. This CDR3 is built from 18 residues. Trimming removed 6 bases from V and 4 bases from J; junction bases left unmatched: 18. The CDR3 DNA sequence: TGTGCCAGCAGGCGGCCGGGACAGGGTAGTTTTCGGGCCTATGGCTACACCTTC. Translated, it gives CASRRPGQGSFRAYGYTF.

This sequence joins TRBV20-1 and TRBJ1-1, with no clear D. Germline V lookup: CDR1 DFQATT, CDR2 SNEGSKA (reference sequence). This CDR3 comprises 14 residues. The V end lost 3 bases, the J end lost 6 bases, and 17 bases lay between the germline ends. The CDR3 DNA reads as TGCAGTGCTAGTAGTTACGGCAAGGACGCTGAAGCTTTCTTT. Its protein product is CSASSYGKDAEAFF.

This chain links TRBV28 with TRBJ2-1; D is uncertain. Trimming took 11 bases from V and 6 from J, leaving 14 bases between them. The CDR3 totals 12 residues. CDR1 is MDHEN and CDR2 is SYDVKM in the germline V gene. The CDR3 spells CAAVAVSNEQFF. CDR3 bases: TGTGCCGCTGTGGCGGTTAGCAATGAGCAGTTCTTC.

This clonotype occurred many times. The DNA of the CDR3 is TGCGCCAGCAGCCAAGCCGGGGGACTCTACGAGCAGTACTTC. Translating gives CASSQAGGLYEQYF. The gene calls are TRBV4-3 and TRBJ2-7, with D maybe TRBD2 (6 bases). Germline V gene data show CDR1 as LGHNA and CDR2 as YSLEER. V lost 1 base and J lost 3, with 10 bases in between. The CDR3 has 14 residues.